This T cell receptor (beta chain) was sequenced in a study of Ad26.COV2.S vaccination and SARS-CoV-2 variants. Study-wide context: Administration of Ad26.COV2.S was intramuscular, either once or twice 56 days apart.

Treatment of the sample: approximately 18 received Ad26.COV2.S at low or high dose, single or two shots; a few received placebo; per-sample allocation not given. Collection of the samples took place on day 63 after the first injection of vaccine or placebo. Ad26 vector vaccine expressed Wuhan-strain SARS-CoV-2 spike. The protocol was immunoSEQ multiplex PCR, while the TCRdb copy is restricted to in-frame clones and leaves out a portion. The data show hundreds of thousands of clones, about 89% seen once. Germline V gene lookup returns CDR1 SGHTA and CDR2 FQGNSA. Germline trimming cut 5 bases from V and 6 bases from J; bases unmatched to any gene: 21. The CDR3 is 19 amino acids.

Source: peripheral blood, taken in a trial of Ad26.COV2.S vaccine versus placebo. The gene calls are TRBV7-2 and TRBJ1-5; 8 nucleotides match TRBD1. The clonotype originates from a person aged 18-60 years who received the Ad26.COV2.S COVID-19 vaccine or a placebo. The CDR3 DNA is TGTGCCAGCAGCAAATCCGTCTCATTAGGACAGGGAGGCGGTCAGCCCCAGCATTTT. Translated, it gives CASSKSVSLGQGGGQPQHF.